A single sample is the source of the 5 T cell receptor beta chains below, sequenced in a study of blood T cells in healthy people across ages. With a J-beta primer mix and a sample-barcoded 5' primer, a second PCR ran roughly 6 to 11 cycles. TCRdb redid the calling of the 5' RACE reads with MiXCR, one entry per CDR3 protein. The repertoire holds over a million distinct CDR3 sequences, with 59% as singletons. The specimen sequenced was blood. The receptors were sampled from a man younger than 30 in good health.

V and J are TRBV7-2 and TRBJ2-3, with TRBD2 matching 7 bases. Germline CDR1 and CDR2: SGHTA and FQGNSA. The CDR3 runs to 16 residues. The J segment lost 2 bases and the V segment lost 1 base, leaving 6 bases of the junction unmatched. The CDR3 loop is CASSLVGAGSTDTQYF. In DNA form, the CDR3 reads TGTGCCAGCAGCTTAGTTGGAGCGGGATCCACAGATACGCAGTATTTT.

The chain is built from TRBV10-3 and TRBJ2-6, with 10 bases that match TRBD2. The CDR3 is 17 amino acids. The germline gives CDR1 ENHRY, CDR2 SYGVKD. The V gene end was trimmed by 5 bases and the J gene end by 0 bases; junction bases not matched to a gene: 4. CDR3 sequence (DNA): TGTGCCATCAGTTTAGCGGGGGGCCTCTCTGGGGCCAACGTCCTGACTTTC. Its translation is CAISLAGGLSGANVLTF.

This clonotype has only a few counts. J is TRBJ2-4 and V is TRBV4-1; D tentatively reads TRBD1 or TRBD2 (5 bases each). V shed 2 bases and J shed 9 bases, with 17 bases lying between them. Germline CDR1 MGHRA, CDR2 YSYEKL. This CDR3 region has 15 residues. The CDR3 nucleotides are TGCGCCAGCAGCCAAACCTCAGGGACGGGTGGCATTCAGTACTTC. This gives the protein CASSQTSGTGGIQYF.

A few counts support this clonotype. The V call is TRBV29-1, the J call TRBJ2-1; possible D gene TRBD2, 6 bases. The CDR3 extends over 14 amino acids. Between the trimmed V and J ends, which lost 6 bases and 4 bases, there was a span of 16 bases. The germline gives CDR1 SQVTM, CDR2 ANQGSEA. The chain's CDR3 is CSVGGQTGYNEQFF. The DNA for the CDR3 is TGCAGCGTGGGAGGCCAAACGGGGTACAATGAGCAGTTCTTC.

The CDR3 loop is CASSKARGADNYGYTF. In nucleotides, the CDR3 is TGTGCCAGCAGCAAGGCCCGGGGGGCGGACAACTATGGCTACACCTTC. V gene TRBV6-6 combines with J gene TRBJ1-2; D possibly corresponds to TRBD1 (6 bases). V was shortened by 6 bases and J by 2 bases, with 19 bases between the two germline ends. The germline V gene has CDR1 MNHNY and CDR2 SVGAGI (reference sequence). The CDR3 consists of 16 residues.